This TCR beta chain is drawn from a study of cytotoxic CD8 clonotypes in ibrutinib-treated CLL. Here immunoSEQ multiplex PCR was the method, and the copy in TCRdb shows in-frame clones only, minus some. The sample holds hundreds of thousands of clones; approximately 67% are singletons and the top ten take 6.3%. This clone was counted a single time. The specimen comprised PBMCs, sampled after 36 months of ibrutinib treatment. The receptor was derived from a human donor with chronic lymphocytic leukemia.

CDR3 in amino acids: CASATISVLRAITNYGYTF. The CDR3, as DNA: TGTGCTAGTGCCACGATCTCCGTGCTGCGCGCGATTACTAACTATGGCTACACCTTC. This chain connects TRBV12-5 to TRBJ1-2; D call uncertain. CDR1 and CDR2 (germline): LGHNT, FRNRAP. V was shortened by 7 bases and J by 0 bases, with 27 bases between the two germline ends. CDR3 length equals 19 residues.